Following are 31 T cell receptor beta chains from one sample sequenced in a study of blood T cell repertoires in COVID-19. Libraries were prepared by immunoSEQ multiplex PCR; TCRdb keeps only in-frame clonotypes and omits some of them. The sample holds more than 120,000 clones; 87% are singletons and the top ten take 8.6%. Sequencing was carried out using peripheral blood. The receptor set was obtained from a woman aged 50 to 60 with active or convalescent COVID-19.

The chain has TRBV11-3 and TRBJ2-2; 10 bases line up with TRBD2. This CDR3 has 16 amino acids. V gave up 3 bases and J gave up 3 bases; unmatched junction bases: 4. Germline CDR1 SGHNT, CDR2 YENEEA. CDR3 nucleotides: TGTGCCAGCAGCTTTCTAGCGGGGGACGACACCGGGGAGCTGTTTTTT. Translation gives CASSFLAGDDTGELFF.

This chain uses TRBV6-2 or TRBV6-3 with TRBJ1-5, with D tentatively TRBD1 (6 bases). The CDR3 runs 17 residues. The V end was cut by 5 bases, the J end by 0 bases, with 17 bases between. Per germline, CDR1 MNHEY and CDR2 SVGEGT. DNA of the CDR3: TGTGCCAGCAGTAAAACCCAGACAGGATATAGCAATCAGCCCCAGCATTTT. This gives the protein CASSKTQTGYSNQPQHF.

The J gene is TRBJ1-1, the V gene TRBV18; D may be TRBD1 (5 bases). From germline, CDR1 is KGHSH and CDR2 LQKENI. The length of the CDR3 is 18 residues. Trimming stripped 3 bases from V and 4 bases from J, with 24 bases between. The CDR3 DNA reads as TGTGCCAGCTCACCGGGTATTGGGCAGGGTTTAGGAAGCACTGAAGCTTTCTTT. Translating it yields CASSPGIGQGLGSTEAFF.

J is TRBJ2-3 and V is TRBV7-6, with TRBD1 as a possible D gene (6 bases). Germline V gives CDR1 SGHVS, CDR2 FNYEAQ. This CDR3 is built from 13 residues. V lost 5 bases and J 3 bases, leaving 9 bases between the germline ends. The CDR3 loop reads CASSQGGTDTQYF. For the CDR3, the DNA is TGTGCCAGCAGCCAAGGGGGTACAGATACGCAGTATTTT. Based on the CDR3 plus reference TRBV7-6 and TRBJ2-3, the full variable domain is GAGVSQSPRYKVTKRGQDVALRCDPISGHVSLYWYRQALGQGPEFLTYFNYEAQQDKSGLPNDRFSAERPEGSISTLTIQRTEQRDSAMYRCASSQGGTDTQYFGPGTRLTVL.

V is TRBV24-1 and J is TRBJ2-3, with D maybe TRBD1 (5 bases). There are 13 residues in the CDR3. V shed 9 bases and J shed 0 bases, with 9 bases lying between them. CDR1 is KGHDR and CDR2 is SFDVKD in the germline V gene. CDR3 amino acids: CATRQSSTDTQYF. As DNA, the CDR3 is TGTGCCACCCGACAGTCTAGCACAGATACGCAGTATTTT.

This clone was counted only a few times. This chain uses TRBV5-6 with TRBJ2-1; D unresolved. CDR3 size: 13 residues. Trimming removed 4 bases at V and 4 bases at J, with 9 bases between. Looked up from germline, CDR1 is SGHDT and CDR2 is YYEEEE. CDR3 sequence reads: CASSPSEYNEQFF. DNA of the CDR3: TGTGCCAGCAGCCCCTCTGAGTACAATGAGCAGTTCTTC.

J is TRBJ2-7 and V is TRBV6-4, with D perhaps TRBD1 (6 bases). The V end lost 5 bases, the J end lost 5 bases, and 13 bases lay between the germline ends. Germline CDR1 and CDR2: MRHNA and SNTAGT. This CDR3 region has 13 residues. The CDR3 DNA follows: TGTGCCAGCAGTCAACAGGGTGGCAACGAGCAGTACTTC. Amino acids: CASSQQGGNEQYF.

The chain has TRBV2 and TRBJ1-2; D is undetermined. Germline CDR1 is SNHLY and CDR2 is FYNNEI. The CDR3 consists of 14 residues. Trimming shortened V by 3 bases and J by 1 base, and 9 bases separated the two germline ends. The CDR3, as DNA: TGTGCCAGCAGTGAGACGGGTTTTAACTATGGCTACACCTTC. Amino acid sequence: CASSETGFNYGYTF.

V is TRBV9 and J is TRBJ2-5; 8 nucleotides align to TRBD2. With V trimmed by 3 bases and J by 4 bases, 5 bases remained unmatched. The CDR3 extends over 14 amino acids. Per the germline V gene, CDR1 is SGDLS and CDR2 is YYNGEE. In nucleotides, the CDR3 is TGTGCCAGCAGCGGGACTAGCCCTCGAGAGACCCAGTACTTC. Protein sequence: CASSGTSPRETQYF. Looking up the rest from reference TRBV9 and TRBJ2-5 gives the full variable domain: DSGVTQTPKHLITATGQRVTLRCSPRSGDLSVYWYQQSLDQGLQFLIQYYNGEERAKGNILERFSAQQFPDLHSELNLSSLELGDSALYFCASSGTSPRETQYFGPGTRLLVL.

This chain links TRBV3-1 (or the pseudogene TRBV3-2) with TRBJ2-3, with a weak D call TRBD1 (5 bases). CDR1 and CDR2 from the germline V gene are LGHDT and YNNKEL (reference sequence). V gave up 4 bases and J gave up 4 bases, with 15 bases separating them. The CDR3 spans 15 residues. CDR3 coding DNA: TGTGCCAGCAGCCTAACCCGGACACGCGCAGATACGCAGTATTTT. This encodes CASSLTRTRADTQYF.

V gene TRBV20-1 combines with J gene TRBJ1-1, with D perhaps TRBD1 (6 bases). Germline lookup yields CDR1 DFQATT and CDR2 SNEGSKA (reference sequence). This CDR3 region has 15 residues. V dropped 3 bases and J dropped 5 bases, with 19 bases sitting between them. CDR3: CSASRDALRGTEAFF. The CDR3 DNA follows: TGCAGTGCTAGTAGGGACGCCCTTAGGGGGACTGAAGCTTTCTTT.

The chain combines TRBV2 with TRBJ1-1, with D possibly TRBD1 on 6 matching bases. Trimming took off 6 bases at V and 1 base at J, with 24 bases between the two ends. The CDR3 is made up of 18 amino acids. Germline CDR1 SNHLY, CDR2 FYNNEI. The CDR3 bases are TGTGCCAGCAGGGGTAAAGAGGACAGACCTAACCAGAACACTGAAGCTTTCTTT. It translates to CASRGKEDRPNQNTEAFF.

The rearrangement joins TRBV5-4 to TRBJ2-5, with unresolved D. With 4 bases removed from V and 5 bases from J, the gap between germline ends came to 9 bases. In germline, CDR1 is SGHNT, CDR2 YYREEE (reference sequence). This CDR3 region has 12 residues. The CDR3 is CASSASGETQYF. CDR3 DNA: TGTGCCAGCAGCGCCTCCGGGGAGACCCAGTACTTC.

The chain combines TRBV30 with TRBJ1-2, with D possibly TRBD1 on 6 matching bases. Trimming stripped 1 base from V and 3 bases from J, with 15 bases between. CDR1 and CDR2 (germline): GTSNPN, SVGIG (reference sequence). The CDR3 loop spans 15 amino acids. The CDR3 sequence is CAWSGTHRADYGYTF. The CDR3 DNA reads as TGTGCCTGGAGTGGCACACACAGGGCAGACTATGGCTACACCTTC.

This chain connects TRBV29-1 to TRBJ2-1, with 11 bases that match TRBD2. Trimming cost V 5 bases and J 9 bases; bases outside gene matches: 12. Per the germline V gene, CDR1 is SQVTM and CDR2 is ANQGSEA. This CDR3 is built from 15 residues. The CDR3 sequence is CSVSVTSGIIGEQFF. The CDR3 DNA follows: TGCAGCGTTTCCGTGACTAGCGGGATTATCGGTGAGCAGTTCTTC.

The rearrangement joins TRBV5-1 to TRBJ1-6, with D perhaps TRBD1 (6 bases). The length of the CDR3 is 15 residues. The ends were cut back, 4 bases at V and 3 bases at J, with 11 bases in the middle. Germline V CDR1 and CDR2: SGHRS, YFSETQ. CDR3 in amino acids: CASSLRDIYNSPLHF. The CDR3, as DNA: TGCGCCAGCAGCCTCCGGGACATCTATAATTCACCCCTCCACTTT. Full variable domain (outside the CDR3, taken from reference TRBV5-1 and TRBJ1-6): KAGVTQTPRYLIKTRGQQVTLSCSPISGHRSVSWYQQTPGQGLQFLFEYFSETQRNKGNFPGRFSGRQFSNSRSEMNVSTLELGDSALYLCASSLRDIYNSPLHFGNGTRLTVT.

V is TRBV18 and J is TRBJ1-1; D is undetermined. V lost 3 bases and J lost 5, with 10 bases in between. Germline-derived CDR1 and CDR2 are KGHSH and LQKENI. There are 13 residues in the CDR3. The CDR3 DNA reads as TGTGCCAGCTCACCGTCCCGGGAAACTGAAGCTTTCTTT. Its translation is CASSPSRETEAFF.

The chain couples TRBV12-3 or TRBV12-4 to TRBJ2-5, with TRBD2 as a possible D gene (5 bases). V lost 3 bases, J lost 7 bases, and 12 bases lay in between. The CDR3 sequence is 13 residues long. The CDR3 bases are TGTGCCAGCAGTTTTAGCGCAGAGGGGACCCAGTACTTC. Its translation is CASSFSAEGTQYF.

This clone was seen a single time. V usage is TRBV28 and J usage is TRBJ2-7, with a tentative D call TRBD1 (6 bases). V dropped 8 bases and J dropped 2 bases, with 13 bases sitting between them. The CDR3 has 13 residues. Looked up from germline, CDR1 is MDHEN and CDR2 is SYDVKM. The CDR3 DNA reads as TGTGCCAGCCGGGACACCTCAACCTACGAGCAGTACTTC. Amino acid sequence: CASRDTSTYEQYF.

The chain is built from TRBV6-5 and TRBJ1-4; 10 bases agree with TRBD1. The CDR3 loop spans 16 amino acids. Germline CDR1 reads MNHEY; CDR2 reads SVGAGI. Trimming cost V 2 bases and J 10 bases; bases outside gene matches: 10. The CDR3 loop reads CASSYTMTGGKGKLFF. The CDR3 DNA is TGTGCCAGCAGTTACACGATGACAGGGGGCAAAGGAAAACTGTTTTTT.

The chain recombines TRBV7-2 with TRBJ1-5; D is uncertain. V shed 5 bases and J shed 1 base, with 12 bases lying between them. The CDR3 is 15 residues long. From germline, CDR1 is SGHTA and CDR2 FQGNSA. Here the CDR3 reads CASSVQALSNQPQHF. CDR3 bases: TGTGCCAGCAGCGTCCAAGCCCTAAGCAATCAGCCCCAGCATTTT.

V is TRBV16 and J is TRBJ2-2, with D unclear. The germline V gene has CDR1 KGHSY and CDR2 FQNENV. This CDR3 region has 13 residues. Trimming stripped 4 bases from V and 5 bases from J, with 8 bases between. The CDR3 protein is CASSPIKTGELFF. In nucleotides, the CDR3 is TGTGCCAGCAGCCCTATAAAAACCGGGGAGCTGTTTTTT.

J is TRBJ1-3 and V is TRBV7-9; weak D call: TRBD1 (5 bases). The germline gives CDR1 SEHNR, CDR2 FQNEAQ (reference sequence). Trimming removed 11 bases at V and 0 bases at J, with 14 bases between. The CDR3 consists of 14 residues. This CDR3 is CAEGRGSSGNTIYF. The CDR3 DNA sequence: TGTGCCGAAGGGCGGGGGAGCTCTGGAAACACCATATATTTT.

The DNA of the CDR3 is TGTGCCAGCAGTGCCCGGGACAGCAGCACCGGGGAGCTGTTTTTT. This codes for CASSARDSSTGELFF. J is TRBJ2-2 and V is TRBV2; 7 bases line up with TRBD1. The CDR3 totals 15 residues. J lost 4 bases, V lost 4 bases, and 6 bases had no gene match. Germline V lookup: CDR1 SNHLY, CDR2 FYNNEI.

The rearrangement joins TRBV15 to TRBJ2-7; no firm D call. The ends were cut back, 0 bases at V and 1 base at J, with 10 bases in the middle. Germline V gene data show CDR1 as LNHNV and CDR2 as YYDKDF (reference sequence). The CDR3 sequence is 15 residues long. The CDR3 region has the DNA TGTGCCACCAGCAGAGATCGAGTCGGTTCCTACGAGCAGTACTTC. Translation gives CATSRDRVGSYEQYF.

The chain couples TRBV27 to TRBJ1-6; D gene unclear. The CDR3 has 13 amino acids. CDR1 is MNHEY, CDR2 SMNVEV, per germline (reference sequence). V was pared by 6 bases and J by 6 bases, with 9 bases between. The CDR3 DNA sequence: TGTGCCAGCAGGGCAGTCACTAATTCACCCCTCCACTTT. Residues: CASRAVTNSPLHF.

This clone was observed a single time. The CDR3 loop is CATSRERGEQFF. CDR3 DNA sequence: TGTGCCACCAGCAGAGAAAGGGGTGAGCAGTTCTTC. The chain carries TRBV15 and TRBJ2-1; D perhaps matches TRBD1 (5 bases). The germline CDR1 and CDR2 sequences are LNHNV and YYDKDF (reference sequence). The CDR3 is made up of 12 amino acids. Trimming removed 0 bases from V and 9 bases from J, with 6 bases in between.

Comments on this clone: The junction does not match germline at one end; this may be a read error. The V gene is TRBV11-2, the J gene TRBJ2-7; TRBD2 might be the D (5 bases). The CDR3 loop spans 12 amino acids. The germline CDR1 and CDR2 sequences are SGHAT and FQNNGV. The CDR3 region is CASSLDGLPRHF. The CDR3 coding sequence is TGTGCCAGCAGCTTAGACGGACTGCCGCGCCACTTC.

The genes are TRBV7-8 and TRBJ2-5, with D unclear. Germline-derived CDR1 and CDR2 are SGHVS and FQNEAQ. The CDR3 contains 15 residues. Trimming shortened V by 1 base and J by 4 bases, and 13 bases separated the two germline ends. The CDR3 nucleotides are TGTGCCAGCAGCTTAGTCCGGCGGCTCGGAGAGACCCAGTACTTC. Encoded protein: CASSLVRRLGETQYF. The full variable domain, completed using reference TRBV7-8 and TRBJ2-5, is GAGVSQSPRYKVAKRGQDVALRCDPISGHVSLFWYQQALGQGPEFLTYFQNEAQLDKSGLPSDRFFAERPEGSVSTLKIQRTQQEDSAVYLCASSLVRRLGETQYFGPGTRLLVL.

This clone was detected only once. V usage is TRBV29-1 and J usage is TRBJ2-7; 9 nucleotides align to TRBD1. Germline loops: CDR1 SQVTM, CDR2 ANQGSEA. V lost 4 bases and J lost 2; bases outside the gene matches: 0. This CDR3 comprises 12 residues. CDR3 sequence: CSVGQGAYEQYF. The CDR3 bases are TGCAGCGTTGGACAGGGGGCCTACGAGCAGTACTTC.

This chain links TRBV12-3 or TRBV12-4 with TRBJ2-2; a weak D match, TRBD1 (5 bases). This CDR3 is 12 amino acids long. V shed 6 bases and J shed 6 bases, with 8 bases lying between them. CDR3 DNA sequence: TGTGCCAGCAGCAGGGTGGCCGGGGAGCTGTTTTTT. This sequence encodes CASSRVAGELFF.